This is a list of T cell receptor beta chains from one sample in a study of blood T cell repertoires in COVID-19. Profiling relied on immunoSEQ multiplex PCR, and the TCRdb table lists in-frame clones only, not all of them. The table lists tens of thousands of clones, under 90% of them singletons. Source material: peripheral blood. These receptors were taken from a woman aged 60-70 years with acute or convalescent COVID-19. Both conserved end residues are part of each CDR3. Fields, in order: D gene, clone size, V gene, J gene, CDR3 DNA, CDR3 protein. The D gene is left open where the match is weak. The size of a clone is reported for some rows only, either as once, few or many, or as a class for expanded clones.

NA	once	TRBV6-4	TRBJ1-1	TGTGCCAGCAGACCAGACTTCTTCCCTAACACTGAAGCTTTCTTT	CASRPDFFPNTEAFF
NA	NA	TRBV9	TRBJ1-1	TGTGCCAGCAGCGTAGATCTCGGGAACACTGAAGCTTTCTTT	CASSVDLGNTEAFF
NA	NA	TRBV9	TRBJ1-3	TGTGCCAGCAGCGTATCGGGTAGTGGAAACACCATATATTTT	CASSVSGSGNTIYF
TRBD1	NA	TRBV19	TRBJ1-3	TGTGCCAGTAGACTGGACAGGGCCTCTGGAAACACCATATATTTT	CASRLDRASGNTIYF
TRBD1	NA	TRBV18	TRBJ1-1	TGTGCCAGCTCAGCGAGACAGGGGGTGAAAAGGAACACTGAAGCTTTCTTT	CASSARQGVKRNTEAFF
TRBD1	NA	TRBV5-1	TRBJ1-6	TGCGCCAGCAGCACGGGACAGGGGCCCTCTTCCCTCCACTTT	CASSTGQGPSSLHF
TRBD1	NA	TRBV5-1	TRBJ2-7	TGCGCCAGCAGTGCAACAGGGGGCTACGAGCAGTACTTC	CASSATGGYEQYF
TRBD1	NA	TRBV2	TRBJ2-3	TGTGCCAGCAGAAGGACAGGGCTAGGGATCACAGATACGCAGTATTTT	CASRRTGLGITDTQYF
TRBD1	NA	TRBV2	TRBJ2-7	TGTGCCAGCCGACGGACAGGGTCTGACGAGCAGTACTTC	CASRRTGSDEQYF
NA	NA	TRBV5-1	TRBJ1-2	TGCGCCAGCAGCGACCTAGAGGGCTATGGCTACACCTTC	CASSDLEGYGYTF
NA	NA	TRBV7-9	TRBJ1-2	TGTGCCAGCACCCTACTGACAGGTGATAACTATGGCTACACCTTC	CASTLLTGDNYGYTF
NA	NA	TRBV2	TRBJ1-2	TGTGCCAGCAGTGAATCGGTCACAGACAACTATGGCTACACCTTC	CASSESVTDNYGYTF
NA	NA	TRBV5-4	TRBJ1-2	TGTGCCAGCAGCTCGACGCAGGGGAGGGATGGCTACACCTTC	CASSSTQGRDGYTF
TRBD1	NA	TRBV19	TRBJ1-1	TGTGCCAGTAGTACGTCGGACAGGGATACAACTACTGAAGCTTTCTTT	CASSTSDRDTTTEAFF
TRBD1	NA	TRBV10-2	TRBJ1-2	TGCGCCAGCAGTTGGGACAGGCTCAACTATGGCTACACCTTC	CASSWDRLNYGYTF
NA	NA	TRBV2	TRBJ1-2	TGTGCCAGCAGTGTGTTGACAAACTATGGCTACACCTTC	CASSVLTNYGYTF
NA	NA	TRBV10-3	TRBJ1-1	TGTGCCATCAGTGAGTCGAGGGGGGGAAAGGATAAGACTGAAGCTTTCTTT	CAISESRGGKDKTEAFF
NA	NA	TRBV6-5	TRBJ1-4	TGTGCCAGCAGTTACAGCGGGGCAGAAAATGAAAAACTGTTTTTT	CASSYSGAENEKLFF
NA	NA	TRBV21-1	TRBJ1-5	TGTGCCAGCAGCAAAGGGGTATCGGTGGTGACAAGCCAGCCCCAGCATTTT	CASSKGVSVVTSQPQHF
NA	NA	TRBV18	TRBJ1-2	TGTGCCAGCTCCCTCGGACTGGCAAACTATGGCTACACCTTC	CASSLGLANYGYTF
TRBD1	NA	TRBV6-5	TRBJ2-7	TGTGCCAGCAGGGGGACAGGGTCATACGAGCAGTACTTC	CASRGTGSYEQYF
NA	NA	TRBV5-4	TRBJ1-4	TGTGCCAGCAGCCTGGGTGGGGGCCCCCATAATGAAAAACTGTTTTTT	CASSLGGGPHNEKLFF
NA	NA	TRBV24-1	TRBJ1-5	TGTGCCACCAGTGATTCCAGGGACTTCAATCAGCCCCAGCATTTT	CATSDSRDFNQPQHF
TRBD1	NA	TRBV6-5	TRBJ1-4	TGTGCCAGCAGGTACGGGACAGTACTGTTTTTT	CASRYGTVLFF
TRBD1	NA	TRBV11-2	TRBJ2-2	TGTGCCAGCAGTTCTGGACAGGGCCTGAACACCGGGGAGCTGTTTTTT	CASSSGQGLNTGELFF
NA	NA	TRBV4-1	TRBJ2-1	TGCGCCAGCAGCCAAGGCTACCCCGGGAATGAGCAGTTCTTC	CASSQGYPGNEQFF
NA	NA	TRBV5-1	TRBJ1-1	TGCGCCAGCAGCTTGGGGGAGAATATAATGAACACTGAAGCTTTCTTT	CASSLGENIMNTEAFF
TRBD1	few	TRBV24-1	TRBJ1-4	TGTGCCACCAGTGAGGCCGGGACAGGGGATGAAAAACTGTTTTTT	CATSEAGTGDEKLFF
NA	NA	TRBV5-6	TRBJ1-2	TGTGCCAGCAGCTTTCAGGGTGTGGGCTATGGCTACACCTTC	CASSFQGVGYGYTF
NA	NA	TRBV2	TRBJ1-2	TGTGCCAGCAGTGAAGAAACAGGAGGGCATGGCTACACCTTC	CASSEETGGHGYTF
NA	few	TRBV7-8	TRBJ1-5	TGTGCCAGCAGCCCCTCTAGCGCCAGGAGAAATCAGCCCCAGCATTTT	CASSPSSARRNQPQHF
NA	NA	TRBV2	TRBJ2-7	TGTGCCAGCAGTGTCATGCGACAATACGAGCAGTACTTC	CASSVMRQYEQYF
TRBD1	NA	TRBV5-1	TRBJ2-3	TGCGCCAGCAGCCCAGACAGGGGTGATACGCAGTATTTT	CASSPDRGDTQYF